This T cell receptor (beta chain) was captured by sequencing in a study of blood T cells in healthy people across ages. Broader study findings: Naive T cell percentage showed a strong correlation with TCR beta diversity.

The sample holds a few counts of this clonotype. Its antigen is not known. Trimming removed 3 bases at V and 10 bases at J, with 7 bases between. The CDR3 covers 11 residues. Germline V gene lookup returns CDR1 MNHEY and CDR2 SVGEGT. Combining a sample-barcoded 5' primer with a J-beta primer mix, a second PCR ran for 7 to 11 cycles. Researchers report that a template-switch adaptor with 12 random nucleotides tagged each cDNA molecule. TCRdb re-called the 5' RACE reads with MiXCR, one entry per CDR3 protein. The data show 1,500,000 or so distinct CDR3 sequences, 55% to 75% seen once. This receptor was taken from a man aged 18 to 29 in good health. The V and J genes are TRBV6-2 or TRBV6-3 and TRBJ2-1; D not certain. The sample taken for sequencing was blood. CDR3 residues: CASSYGAEQFF. As DNA, the CDR3 is TGTGCCAGCAGTTATGGTGCCGAGCAGTTCTTC.